What follows is one TCR beta chain and its context. The sample originates from a study of blood T cell repertoires in COVID-19. Study in general: Samples came from the United States, Italy and Spain, spanning acute and convalescent COVID-19. T cells, B-cell-depleted T cells, or PBMCs provided the cDNA or gDNA that served as material.

Authors' processing steps: Amplified reference gene primers provided the basis for estimating nucleated cell counts. The repertoire was sequenced with immunoSEQ multiplex PCR; TCRdb's copy has only in-frame clones and lacks some. V and J calls plus clone size are reproduced from that table; the DNA served to infer D and trimming. The table has 80,000 to 100,000 clones, over 70% seen once; the top ten hold 4.4%. This CDR3 contains 16 residues. The V segment lost 3 bases and the J segment 5 bases; nucleotides outside the gene matches: 5. Germline CDR1 and CDR2: SGDLS and YYNGEE. This clonotype originated in a man in his sixties with acute or convalescent COVID-19. The sequenced sample was peripheral blood. The chain links TRBV9 to TRBJ2-3; 14 bases line up with TRBD2. The CDR3 sequence: CASSAGLAGGQDTQYF. In DNA, the CDR3 is TGTGCCAGCAGCGCAGGACTAGCGGGGGGCCAAGATACGCAGTATTTT.